Presented here are 10 T cell receptor beta chains from one specimen sequenced in a study of response to subunit inactivated influenza vaccine. TCRdb reprocessed the RT-PCR reads with MiXCR, giving one entry per CDR3 protein. This sample has around 320,000 distinct CDR3 sequences, with around 22% found just once. Here the sequenced sample was PBMCs from blood, taken about 20 months after vaccination. The receptors stem from a man aged 50 to 69 who received an inactivated influenza vaccine.

CDR3 region: CASSLAGTARSPLHF. The CDR3 nucleotides are TGTGCCAGCAGTTTAGCAGGGACAGCACGCTCACCCCTCCACTTT. The V and J genes are TRBV12-3 or TRBV12-4 and TRBJ1-6; TRBD1 agrees at 7 bases. The CDR3 has 15 amino acids. Trimming at V came to 0 bases and at J to 10 bases, leaving 6 bases not matched to a gene.

The gene calls are TRBV9 and TRBJ2-5; possible D gene TRBD2, 6 bases. V shed 0 bases and J shed 1 base, with 10 bases lying between them. The CDR3 totals 15 residues. Germline CDR1 is SGDLS and CDR2 is YYNGEE. CDR3 bases: TGTGCCAGCAGCGTAGCTACCGGGGGCCAAGAGACCCAGTACTTC. Its protein is CASSVATGGQETQYF.

This clonotype was found a few times. The chain links TRBV20-1 to TRBJ2-1, with 11 bases identical to TRBD2. Germline V gene lookup returns CDR1 DFQATT and CDR2 SNEGSKA (reference sequence). V shed 4 bases and J 0 bases; nucleotides not matched to a gene: 2. The CDR3 runs 15 residues. The CDR3 protein is CSATGTSGSYNEQFF. Written as DNA, the CDR3 is TGCAGTGCTACCGGGACTAGCGGCTCCTACAATGAGCAGTTCTTC.

On this clonotype: Germline and junction disagree at one end, which may indicate a read error. V usage is TRBV25-1 and J usage is TRBJ1-4; possible D gene TRBD1, 6 bases. Germline CDR1 is MGHDK and CDR2 is SYGVNS. The CDR3 has 12 residues. The CDR3 reads CASSEGGGATLF. CDR3 DNA: TGTGCCAGCAGTGAAGGAGGGGGAGCGACGCTTTTT.

This clonotype came up a few times. The CDR3 here is CASSQTGYGYTF. The CDR3 DNA is TGCGCCAGCAGCCAAACAGGGTATGGCTACACCTTC. The chain joins TRBV4-3 to TRBJ1-2, with a tentative D call TRBD1 (6 bases). The CDR3 has 12 amino acids. CDR1 and CDR2 (germline): LGHNA, YSLEER. The V end was cut by 2 bases, the J end by 5 bases, with 6 bases between.

This rearrangement joins TRBV7-3 to TRBJ2-2; 10 bases align to TRBD2. The length of the CDR3 is 17 residues. In germline, CDR1 is SGHTA, CDR2 FQGTGA. Losses at the gene ends were 5 bases for V and 2 bases for J; bases not matched to a gene: 8. CDR3 sequence (DNA): TGTGCCAGCAGCCCCCTGGGACTAGCGCTAAACACCGGGGAGCTGTTTTTT. Its translation: CASSPLGLALNTGELFF.

CDR3 in DNA: TGCGCCAGCAGCTTGGATGACAGGCCCGTAGATACGCAGTATTTT. This encodes CASSLDDRPVDTQYF. V is TRBV5-1 and J is TRBJ2-3, with D tentatively TRBD1 (6 bases). The germline V gene encodes CDR1 SGHRS and CDR2 YFSETQ. The CDR3 loop spans 15 amino acids. V was cut by 0 bases and J by 5 bases, with 13 bases left in between.

The chain links TRBV5-1 to TRBJ1-2; D is unclear. Germline V gene sequence: CDR1 SGHRS, CDR2 YFSETQ. The CDR3 is 13 amino acids. The germline V and J ends were trimmed by 7 bases and 0 bases, with 10 bases remaining between them. Here the CDR3 reads CASRENTNYGYTF. In nucleotides, the CDR3 is TGCGCCAGCCGCGAAAATACTAACTATGGCTACACCTTC.

This clonotype was picked up a small number of times. V gene TRBV19 combines with J gene TRBJ1-5; D possibly corresponds to TRBD1 (6 bases). V was shortened by 5 bases and J by 5 bases, with 19 bases between the two germline ends. The CDR3 totals 16 residues. CDR1 LNHDA and CDR2 SQIVND come from the germline V gene (reference sequence). CDR3 residues: CASSARQEHKYQPQHF. As DNA, the CDR3 is TGTGCCAGTAGTGCAAGACAGGAGCACAAATATCAGCCCCAGCATTTT.

This clonotype was counted many times. The chain employs TRBV2 and TRBJ2-1, with D perhaps matching TRBD1 (6 bases). The CDR3 spans 14 residues. The ends were cut back, 7 bases at V and 7 bases at J, with 17 bases in the middle. CDR1 and CDR2 (germline): SNHLY, FYNNEI. The CDR3 spells CASTRPGTINEQFF. CDR3 bases: TGTGCCAGCACTAGGCCCGGGACAATAAATGAGCAGTTCTTC.